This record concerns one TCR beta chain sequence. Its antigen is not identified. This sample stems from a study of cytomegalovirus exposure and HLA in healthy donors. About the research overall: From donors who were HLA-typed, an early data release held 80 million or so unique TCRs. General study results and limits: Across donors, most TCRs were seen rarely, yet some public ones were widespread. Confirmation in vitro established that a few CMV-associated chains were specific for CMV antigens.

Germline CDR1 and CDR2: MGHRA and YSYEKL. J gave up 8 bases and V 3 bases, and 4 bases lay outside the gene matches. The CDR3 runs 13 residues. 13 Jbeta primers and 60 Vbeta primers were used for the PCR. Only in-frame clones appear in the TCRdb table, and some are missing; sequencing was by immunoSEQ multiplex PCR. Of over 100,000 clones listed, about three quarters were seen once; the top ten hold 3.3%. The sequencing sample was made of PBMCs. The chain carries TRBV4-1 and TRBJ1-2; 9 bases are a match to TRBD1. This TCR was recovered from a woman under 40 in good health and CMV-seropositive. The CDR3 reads CASSQGQGLGYTF. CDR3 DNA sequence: TGCGCCAGCAGCCAGGGACAGGGTCTCGGCTACACCTTC.